This T cell receptor beta chain came from a study of cytomegalovirus exposure and HLA in healthy donors. This clone was counted a few times. PCR was performed using 60 Vbeta and 13 Jbeta primers. The repertoire was sequenced with immunoSEQ multiplex PCR; TCRdb's copy has only in-frame clones and lacks some. The data hold approximately 100,000 clones, with about 78% observed a single time. Trimming left V 5 bases short and J 0 bases short, with 8 bases between. The CDR3 has 14 amino acids. Germline lookup yields CDR1 KGHSH and CDR2 LQKENI. The chain couples TRBV18 to TRBJ1-3; tentatively, D is TRBD1 (5 bases). Source material: PBMCs. The clonotype was recovered from a woman aged 35 to 49 in good health and CMV-seropositive. The CDR3 here is CASSLDISGNTIYF. The CDR3 region has the DNA TGTGCCAGCTCATTGGACATCTCTGGAAACACCATATATTTT. Together with reference TRBV18 and TRBJ1-3, the CDR3 gives the full variable domain: NAGVMQNPRHLVRRRGQEARLRCSPMKGHSHVYWYRQLPEEGLKFMVYLQKENIIDESGMPKERFSAEFPKEGPSILRIQQVVRGDSAAYFCASSLDISGNTIYFGEGSWLTVV.